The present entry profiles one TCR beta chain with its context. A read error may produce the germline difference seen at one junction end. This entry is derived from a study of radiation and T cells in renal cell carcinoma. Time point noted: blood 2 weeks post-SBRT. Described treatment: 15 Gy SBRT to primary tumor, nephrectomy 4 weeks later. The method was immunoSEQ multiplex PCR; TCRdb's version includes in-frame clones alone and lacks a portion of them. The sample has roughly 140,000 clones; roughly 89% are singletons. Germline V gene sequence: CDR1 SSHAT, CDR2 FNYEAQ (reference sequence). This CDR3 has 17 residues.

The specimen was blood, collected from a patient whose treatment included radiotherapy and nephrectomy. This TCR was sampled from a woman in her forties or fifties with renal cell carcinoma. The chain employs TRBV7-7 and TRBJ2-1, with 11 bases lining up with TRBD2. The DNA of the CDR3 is TGTGCTAGCAGCTTATCCTCGGGACTAGCGGAAATCAATGAGCAGTTCTTC. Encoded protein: CASSLSSGLAEINEQFF.